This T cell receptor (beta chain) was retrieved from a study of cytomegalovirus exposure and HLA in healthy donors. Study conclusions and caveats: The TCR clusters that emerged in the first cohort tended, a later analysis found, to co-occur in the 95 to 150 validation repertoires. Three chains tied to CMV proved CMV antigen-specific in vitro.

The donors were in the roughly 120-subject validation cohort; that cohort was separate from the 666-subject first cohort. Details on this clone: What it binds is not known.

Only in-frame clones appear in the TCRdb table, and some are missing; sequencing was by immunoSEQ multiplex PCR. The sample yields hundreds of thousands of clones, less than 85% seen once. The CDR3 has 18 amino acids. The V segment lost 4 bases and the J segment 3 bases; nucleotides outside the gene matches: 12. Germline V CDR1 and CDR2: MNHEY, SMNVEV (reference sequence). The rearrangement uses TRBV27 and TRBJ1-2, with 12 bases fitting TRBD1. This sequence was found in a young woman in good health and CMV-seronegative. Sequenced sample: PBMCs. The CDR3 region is CASSSASGQGANYYGYTF. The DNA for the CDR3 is TGTGCCAGCAGTTCAGCCTCGGGACAGGGGGCGAATTACTATGGCTACACCTTC.